These 26 T cell receptor beta chains came from one sample sequenced in a study of shared clonotypes between healthy human individuals. Clones were read by immunoSEQ multiplex PCR, and TCRdb kept only the in-frame ones, dropping some. The table lists approximately 2,300,000 clones, about nine tenths of them singletons, with 0.37% in the top ten. The specimen sequenced was naive CD4+ T cells from PBMCs. Subset in this sample: CD45RA+ positively selected. The receptors were sampled from a man between 18 and 29 years old in good health. Some clones in this sample may be carry-over from other donors' samples.

Only one count was recorded for this clone. The V call is TRBV9, the J call TRBJ1-3; D is unclear. Deletions cut 3 bases from V and 3 bases from J, with 19 bases between. Germline loops: CDR1 SGDLS, CDR2 YYNGEE. This CDR3 has 17 amino acids. The CDR3 DNA reads TGTGCCAGCAGCGCTCGTACGGTGTCGGGTAGTGGAAACACCATATATTTT. It encodes CASSARTVSGSGNTIYF.

This chain joins TRBV7-9 and TRBJ2-2; 10 bases align to TRBD1. The length of the CDR3 is 19 residues. V gave up 5 bases and J gave up 4 bases; unmatched junction bases: 16. Germline V gene data show CDR1 as SEHNR and CDR2 as FQNEAQ (reference sequence). The CDR3 DNA reads as TGTGCCAGCAGCCCCAGGACAGGGGGTCGTATTGGTGGCACCGGGGAGCTGTTTTTT. Protein product: CASSPRTGGRIGGTGELFF. The variable domain in full, with the rest retrieved from reference TRBV7-9 and TRBJ2-2, is DTGVSQNPRHKITKRGQNVTFRCDPISEHNRLYWYRQTLGQGPEFLTYFQNEAQLEKSRLLSDRFSAERPKGSFSTLEIQRTEQGDSAMYLCASSPRTGGRIGGTGELFFGEGSRLTVL.

This rearrangement joins TRBV7-8 to TRBJ2-3; unclear D gene. V lost 6 bases and J lost 4, with 11 bases in between. The CDR3 totals 13 residues. From germline, CDR1 is SGHVS and CDR2 FQNEAQ. CDR3: CASSRQVPDTQYF. For the CDR3, the DNA is TGTGCCAGCAGTCGTCAGGTTCCAGATACGCAGTATTTT.

V gene TRBV7-2 combines with J gene TRBJ1-1, with D possibly being TRBD1 (5 bases). Trimming shortened V by 4 bases and J by 5 bases, and 20 bases separated the two germline ends. Germline loops: CDR1 SGHTA, CDR2 FQGNSA. This CDR3 is 16 amino acids long. CDR3 nucleotide sequence: TGTGCCAGCAGCTCATGGCGGGGGAGGGGTGGGACTGAAGCTTTCTTT. Amino acid sequence: CASSSWRGRGGTEAFF. The full variable domain, rest sourced from reference TRBV7-2 and TRBJ1-1, is GAGVSQSPSNKVTEKGKDVELRCDPISGHTALYWYRQSLGQGLEFLIYFQGNSAPDKSGLPSDRFSAERTGGSVSTLTIQRTQQEDSAVYLCASSSWRGRGGTEAFFGQGTRLTVV.

Comment on this clone: Within the sample, other DNA sequences also encode this same CDR3. The genes are TRBV10-3 and TRBJ1-1; 7 nucleotides line up with TRBD1. CDR3 length: 14 residues. Germline CDR1 reads ENHRY; CDR2 reads SYGVKD. J lost 5 bases, V lost 0 bases, and 3 bases had no gene match. The CDR3 loop is CAISESQGGTEAFF. The CDR3 nucleotides read TGTGCCATCAGTGAGTCGCAGGGGGGGACTGAAGCTTTCTTT.

This clone is a singleton in its sample. The J gene is TRBJ2-5, the V gene TRBV5-1, with D unclear. The length of the CDR3 is 18 residues. Germline V gives CDR1 SGHRS, CDR2 YFSETQ. Trimming left V 0 bases short and J 2 bases short, with 20 bases between. The CDR3 coding sequence is TGCGCCAGCAGCTTGGGGGTGGCGGCGTACCCGTGGCAAGAGACCCAGTACTTC. The encoded protein is CASSLGVAAYPWQETQYF.

The genes are TRBV5-1 and TRBJ1-2; D gene unclear. The CDR3 runs to 14 residues. Between the trimmed V and J ends, which lost 0 bases and 6 bases, there was a span of 12 bases. The V gene's germline CDR1 is SGHRS and CDR2 YFSETQ. The CDR3 coding sequence is TGCGCCAGCAGCTTGGTAGTAGCTGGTAATGGCTACACCTTC. Translation: CASSLVVAGNGYTF. Variable domain in full (rest from reference TRBV5-1 and TRBJ1-2): KAGVTQTPRYLIKTRGQQVTLSCSPISGHRSVSWYQQTPGQGLQFLFEYFSETQRNKGNFPGRFSGRQFSNSRSEMNVSTLELGDSALYLCASSLVVAGNGYTFGSGTRLTVV.

The rearrangement links TRBV7-2 to TRBJ1-2; 8 bases align to TRBD1. Trimming at V came to 1 base and at J to 8 bases, leaving 9 bases not matched to a gene. The germline V gene has CDR1 SGHTA and CDR2 FQGNSA. The CDR3 is 15 amino acids. CDR3 in DNA: TGTGCCAGCAGCTTAGTCCGGACAGGGTCGAAAGGCTACACCTTC. Translated, it gives CASSLVRTGSKGYTF. The full variable domain, with the rest looked up from reference TRBV7-2 and TRBJ1-2, is GAGVSQSPSNKVTEKGKDVELRCDPISGHTALYWYRQSLGQGLEFLIYFQGNSAPDKSGLPSDRFSAERTGGSVSTLTIQRTQQEDSAVYLCASSLVRTGSKGYTFGSGTRLTVV.

CDR3 coding DNA: TGTGCCAGCAGATTAAAGGGGGGACAGGGGCGTGTCTATGGCTACACCTTC. Translating it yields CASRLKGGQGRVYGYTF. This sequence joins TRBV5-4 and TRBJ1-2; 10 bases line up with TRBD1. Germline V gene data show CDR1 as SGHNT and CDR2 as YYREEE (reference sequence). J lost 4 bases, V lost 5 bases, and 14 bases had no gene match. The CDR3 has 17 amino acids.

The V gene is TRBV11-2, the J gene TRBJ2-1, with D possibly TRBD2 on 7 matching bases. Trimming shortened V by 0 bases and J by 0 bases, and 18 bases separated the two germline ends. Per the germline V gene, CDR1 is SGHAT and CDR2 is FQNNGV. The CDR3 has 19 amino acids. CDR3: CASSLDRGAGWSSYNEQFF. The CDR3 DNA reads as TGTGCCAGCAGCTTAGATCGGGGGGCGGGCTGGAGCTCCTACAATGAGCAGTTCTTC.

This chain joins TRBV28 and TRBJ2-7; 11 positions match TRBD2. The germline V gene encodes CDR1 MDHEN and CDR2 SYDVKM. V lost 5 bases to trimming and J lost 4 bases; unmatched junction nucleotides: 10. The CDR3 has 16 amino acids. DNA of the CDR3: TGTGCCAGCAGTCAAGGGGGGGGACTAGCGGTGTACGAGCAGTACTTC. Residues: CASSQGGGLAVYEQYF.

The DNA of the CDR3 is TGTGCCAGCAGGCCTAGCCGGGACGGATTACGGAGCACTGAAGCTTTCTTT. Its translation is CASRPSRDGLRSTEAFF. The chain is built from TRBV2 and TRBJ1-1; D is perhaps TRBD1 (5 bases). With 6 bases removed from V and 4 bases from J, the gap between germline ends came to 24 bases. Germline V lookup: CDR1 SNHLY, CDR2 FYNNEI. This CDR3 spans 17 amino acids. Full variable domain (remainder filled in from reference TRBV2 and TRBJ1-1): EPEVTQTPSHQVTQMGQEVILRCVPISNHLYFYWYRQILGQKVEFLVSFYNNEISEKSEIFDDQFSVERPDGSNFTLKIRSTKLEDSAMYFCASRPSRDGLRSTEAFFGQGTRLTVV.

Of note for this clone: The sample holds other DNA sequences that translate to the same CDR3. V usage is TRBV28 and J usage is TRBJ1-5; D is undetermined. Looked up from germline, CDR1 is MDHEN and CDR2 is SYDVKM. The V end was cut by 6 bases, the J end by 6 bases, with 9 bases between. CDR3 size: 12 residues. CDR3 loop: CASSLRSQPQHF. The CDR3 coding sequence is TGTGCCAGCAGCCTCCGCTCTCAGCCCCAGCATTTT.

The chain is built from TRBV10-2 and TRBJ2-5, with 8 bases identical to TRBD1. CDR1 is WSHSY and CDR2 is SAAADI in the germline V gene. The CDR3 has 13 amino acids. V shed 5 bases, J shed 3 bases, and the junction held 2 bases outside the gene matches. The CDR3 region has the DNA TGCGCCAGCAGTTGGGACAGGAAAGAGACCCAGTACTTC. This sequence encodes CASSWDRKETQYF.

V is TRBV30 and J is TRBJ2-2, with D hard to call. Trimming removed 4 bases from V and 8 bases from J, with 11 bases in between. Germline loops: CDR1 GTSNPN, CDR2 SVGIG (reference sequence). The CDR3 covers 12 residues. CDR3 nucleotides: TGTGCCTGGACCTGGAGTCTGGGGGAGCTGTTTTTT. This sequence encodes CAWTWSLGELFF.

The gene calls are TRBV5-6 and TRBJ2-3, with 10 bases identical to TRBD1. The germline gives CDR1 SGHDT, CDR2 YYEEEE. CDR3 length: 16 residues. The trim removed 6 bases at V and 1 base at J, leaving 8 bases unmatched. The CDR3 DNA reads TGTGCCAGCACCTCCCGGGACAGGGGCCGCACAGATACGCAGTATTTT. Its protein is CASTSRDRGRTDTQYF.

The chain combines TRBV6-1 with TRBJ2-7, with D perhaps given as TRBD1 or TRBD2 (5 bases each). V lost 6 bases to trimming and J lost 4 bases, with 19 bases between them. Germline V gives CDR1 MNHNS, CDR2 SASEGT. The CDR3 consists of 15 residues. The CDR3 spells CASRGPAGTVYEQYF. The DNA of the CDR3 is TGTGCCAGCAGGGGCCCCGCAGGGACGGTTTACGAGCAGTACTTC.

V usage is TRBV27 and J usage is TRBJ1-4; D uncertain. CDR3 length equals 15 residues. Trimming took 6 bases from V and 0 from J, leaving 11 bases between them. Germline-derived CDR1 and CDR2 are MNHEY and SMNVEV (reference sequence). In DNA, the CDR3 is TGTGCCAGCAGCGCAATCCCTGCAACTAATGAAAAACTGTTTTTT. It codes for CASSAIPATNEKLFF.

V gene TRBV19 combines with J gene TRBJ2-2, with TRBD2 matching 8 bases. This CDR3 spans 15 amino acids. Looked up from germline, CDR1 is LNHDA and CDR2 is SQIVND (reference sequence). J lost 2 bases, V lost 4 bases, and 3 bases had no gene match. The CDR3 nucleotides are TGTGCCAGTAGTAGCGGGAGGCCTAACACCGGGGAGCTGTTTTTT. It is translated as CASSSGRPNTGELFF.

This clone was picked up one time. The chain combines TRBV30 with TRBJ1-1; perhaps TRBD1 as D (6 bases). V dropped 5 bases and J dropped 4 bases, with 14 bases sitting between them. Germline CDR1 is GTSNPN and CDR2 is SVGIG (reference sequence). This CDR3 spans 13 amino acids. This CDR3 is CAWSGRGATEAFF. CDR3 nucleotides: TGTGCCTGGTCCGGCAGGGGAGCCACTGAAGCTTTCTTT. The full variable domain, its missing parts supplied by reference TRBV30 and TRBJ1-1, is SQTIHQWPATLVQPVGSPLSLECTVEGTSNPNLYWYRQAAGRGLQLLFYSVGIGQISSEVPQNLSASRPQDRQFILSSKKLLLSDSGFYLCAWSGRGATEAFFGQGTRLTVV.

The rearrangement uses TRBV5-1 and TRBJ2-3, with D possibly TRBD1 on 6 matching bases. The V gene lost 4 bases and the J gene lost 2 bases, with 11 bases spanning the gap. The CDR3 spans 14 residues. Per germline, CDR1 SGHRS and CDR2 YFSETQ. The CDR3 DNA follows: TGCGCCAGCAGCCGGGACAAGTACACAGATACGCAGTATTTT. Its protein is CASSRDKYTDTQYF.

This clone was detected once. The V call is TRBV30, the J call TRBJ1-2; D unclear. Looked up from germline, CDR1 is GTSNPN and CDR2 is SVGIG (reference sequence). V was pared by 0 bases and J by 4 bases, with 9 bases between. The CDR3 covers 13 residues. CDR3 DNA sequence: TGTGCCTGGAGTGTAGAGGGAGGCTATGGCTACACCTTC. It translates to CAWSVEGGYGYTF.

The V call is TRBV5-1, the J call TRBJ2-1; D may be TRBD1 (5 bases). This CDR3 is built from 16 residues. Germline V gene data show CDR1 as SGHRS and CDR2 as YFSETQ. V was cut by 2 bases and J by 6 bases, with 18 bases left in between. CDR3 in amino acids: CASSFLEGPGPNEQFF. The CDR3 DNA sequence: TGCGCCAGCAGCTTCCTTGAAGGACCAGGGCCCAATGAGCAGTTCTTC.

V gene TRBV5-1 combines with J gene TRBJ2-2; D call uncertain. V lost 1 base, J lost 9 bases, and 16 bases lay in between. Germline CDR1 reads SGHRS; CDR2 reads YFSETQ. This CDR3 has 15 amino acids. CDR3: CASSLSLGIERELFF. CDR3 in DNA: TGCGCCAGCAGCTTGTCCCTAGGTATCGAAAGGGAGCTGTTTTTT.

The V call is TRBV5-1, the J call TRBJ1-2; D is uncertain. Germline V gives CDR1 SGHRS, CDR2 YFSETQ. The CDR3 is 15 residues long. Trimming took 0 bases from V and 0 from J, leaving 9 bases between them. CDR3 protein: CASSLEVGANYGYTF. CDR3 DNA sequence: TGCGCCAGCAGCTTGGAGGTCGGAGCTAACTATGGCTACACCTTC.

Regarding this clone: The sample contains more than one DNA sequence encoding this CDR3. V gene TRBV9 combines with J gene TRBJ2-1; no clear D. Germline assignment: CDR1 SGDLS and CDR2 YYNGEE. V was trimmed by 0 bases and J by 6 bases, leaving 7 bases between them. The CDR3 extends over 13 amino acids. Written as DNA, the CDR3 is TGTGCCAGCAGCGTAGCTCCCCTCAATGAGCAGTTCTTC. This sequence encodes CASSVAPLNEQFF.